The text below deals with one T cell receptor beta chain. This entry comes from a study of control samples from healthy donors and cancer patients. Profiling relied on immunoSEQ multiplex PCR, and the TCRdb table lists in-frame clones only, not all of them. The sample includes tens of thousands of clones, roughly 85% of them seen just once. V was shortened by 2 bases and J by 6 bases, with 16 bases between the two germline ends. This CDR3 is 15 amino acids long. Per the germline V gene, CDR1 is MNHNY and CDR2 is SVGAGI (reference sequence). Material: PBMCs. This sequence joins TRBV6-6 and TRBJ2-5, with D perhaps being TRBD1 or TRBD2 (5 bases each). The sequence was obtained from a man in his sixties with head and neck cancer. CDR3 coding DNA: TGTGCCAGCAGTTACACCCCTGGGCAGGGACAGACCCAGTACTTC. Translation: CASSYTPGQGQTQYF.